The TCR beta chain under discussion was sequenced for a study of blood T cells in healthy people across ages (dated by TCRdb to between 2014 and 2017). About the study as a whole: In model experiments, template switching captured about one uniquely barcoded TCR beta cDNA molecule for every two T cells. Using deep sequencing normalized with unique cDNA molecular identifiers, the study measured how TCR beta repertoire diversity changes with age. The donors were divided into four age groups: young (average 16 years), middle-aged (about 40), aged (around 59) and long-lived (around 87). The study analyzed two additional independent replicas of 1 million unique cDNA reads from the same blood draw for two donors, one aged 18 to 30 and one aged 80 or older.

Library construction relied on 5' RACE. TCRdb lists the instrument as Illumina HiSeq 2500. The second PCR ran for roughly 7 to 11 cycles and used a J-beta primer mix along with a sample-barcoded 5' primer. A unique molecular identifier was introduced onto each TCR beta cDNA molecule by a template-switch 5' adaptor carrying 12 random nucleotides. Each sample yielded at least 3 million CDR3-containing paired-end reads. First-strand cDNA was synthesized from all RNA with the Mint cDNA synthesis kit, primed by a TRBC-specific oligonucleotide. All cDNA was treated with uracil-DNA glycosylase and then went through a first 18-cycle PCR with the universal primers M1SS and BC2_uni_R. Processing in the source paper ran as follows. Each sample was normalized by randomly selecting 1 million high-quality reads, each carrying a distinct molecular identifier. Reads sharing molecular identifiers were discarded rather than binned into consensus sequences. MiTCR, set to a Q25 quality threshold and the strictest error-elimination algorithm, was used for CDR3 identification, clonotype clustering and error correction. A nonparametric unseen species model using Euler transformation provided a lower-bound estimate of total TCR beta diversity. In-frame beta chains were kept once TCRdb had trimmed the public reads at Q25 with fastp and called clones with MiXCR. Each entry merges the rows of one CDR3 protein and shows their most common DNA and genes. The V and J calls reflect TCRdb's pipeline rather than the authors' work. The sample table holds more than 600,000 distinct CDR3 sequences, of which 20% to 25% were seen once. Clones ranked in the top ten supply just under 9.5% of the sample.

In the case of this clonotype: Its binding antigen is unknown. No base-level quality is on record; no much larger clone is a single base apart.

Donors were a few dozen systemically healthy Caucasian individuals from Russia aged roughly 6 to 90 years. Ten milliliters of peripheral blood were drawn from each donor into EDTA-treated Vacutainer tubes. Ficoll-Paque density-gradient centrifugation was used to isolate PBMCs, with at least 6.5 million obtained per sample. Trizol reagent was used to extract total RNA from PBMCs, with at least 5.5 micrograms per sample. Naive CD45RAhigh/CD27high T cell percentages were measured by flow cytometry on a PBMC aliquot from every donor. Based on the germline V gene, the CDR1 and CDR2 sequences are SNHLY and FYNNEI. Trimming costs V 6 bases and J 4 bases, and their ends lie 15 bases apart. Measured from the cysteine to the phenylalanine, the CDR3 is 14 residues long. Only the CDR3 part of the read is kept: 42 bases, read in frame from the first base. Summary of the overall study and its limitations: Because the CMV infection status of the donors was unknown, age-related changes in expanded clonotypes may potentially have been confounded. Observed TCR beta diversity correlated strongly with the percentage of naive T cells measured by flow cytometry. Compared with the aged group, more naive CD4+ T cells, fewer expanded clones and increased TCR diversity were shown by the long-lived group, suggesting age selection. Estimates of total diversity based on one million sequenced T cells were considered lower bounds and underestimates. As age increased, observed TCR beta diversity per million T cells dropped in a roughly linear way, and a significant reduction was already evident by age around 41. Bulk unsorted PBMC profiling prevented conclusive comparison of naive and antigen-experienced compartments.

These sequences were also reported in another study, on T cells of mothers and their children. The second study also describes: The donors were nine systemically healthy Caucasian individuals, made up of three mothers and their six children. cDNA synthesis used all of the extracted RNA, with around 1.5 ug of RNA in each 15 ul reaction. In the second PCR, the M1S primer added sample barcodes and 2-4 random nucleotides. Over 8 million TCR beta CDR3 reads came from each mother, compared with roughly 2.8 million reads from each child. TCR recombination output is similarly shaped by thymic selection in related and unrelated pairs, with a minor effect exerted by inherited differences. Normalized repertoire overlap was always found to be slightly, but never significantly, higher in related mother-child pairs than in unrelated mother-child pairs. No persistent microchimeric T cell clones were found, with a detection sensitivity of 85 to 100 clones per million clonotypes. In the study, deep NGS was used to compare the TCR beta repertoires of mothers and children, and features distinguishing related mother-child pairs from unrelated individuals were sought. On average, the children were roughly 10 +/- 4 years old, while the mothers were about 37 +/- 4 years old. After adapter ligation was performed with NEBNext reagents, the libraries were sequenced on an Illumina HiSeq 2000 with 100+100 nt paired-end reads. To avoid cross-contamination, the mother libraries and the child libraries were prepared a month apart and sequenced in separate runs. Between 500,000 and 2,000,000 distinct TCR beta clonotypes were identified per donor. Naive TCR beta clonotypes were estimated from low-frequency clonotypes matched to each donor's FACS-determined naive share, without sorting.

Sequencing used blood. The V and J genes are TRBV2 and TRBJ1-1, with an unclear D gene assignment. This clonotype was obtained from a boy under 18 in good health. Here is the DNA: TGTGCCAGCAGGACTGTGACCATGAGCACTGAAGCTTTCTTT. Its translation reads: CASRTVTMSTEAFF.